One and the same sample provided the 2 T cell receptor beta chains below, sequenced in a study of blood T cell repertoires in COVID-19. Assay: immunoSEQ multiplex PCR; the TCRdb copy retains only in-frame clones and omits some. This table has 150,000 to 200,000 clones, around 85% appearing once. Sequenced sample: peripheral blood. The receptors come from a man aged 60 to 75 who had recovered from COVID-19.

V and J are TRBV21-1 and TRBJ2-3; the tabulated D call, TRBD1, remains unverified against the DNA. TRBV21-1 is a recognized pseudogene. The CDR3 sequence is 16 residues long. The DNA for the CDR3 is TGTGCCAGCAGCACCCGACAGGGGGTCTACACAGATACGCAGTATTTT. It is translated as CASSTRQGVYTDTQYF.

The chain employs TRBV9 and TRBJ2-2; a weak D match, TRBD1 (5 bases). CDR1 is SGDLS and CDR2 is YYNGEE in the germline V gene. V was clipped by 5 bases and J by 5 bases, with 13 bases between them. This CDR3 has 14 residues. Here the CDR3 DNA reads TGTGCCAGCAGACGAGAGACAGAGACCGGGGAGCTGTTTTTT. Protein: CASRRETETGELFF.